Sequencing of this TCR beta chain was carried out in a study of blood T cell repertoires in COVID-19. Study-level background: Some COVID-19 samples were acute and others convalescent; all came from the United States, Italy and Spain. PBMCs, B-cell-depleted T cells, or T cells provided the cDNA or gDNA that made up the material.

This CDR3 contains 14 residues. The germline V gene encodes CDR1 LNHDA and CDR2 SQIVND (reference sequence). Trimming shortened V by 3 bases and J by 4 bases, and 12 bases separated the two germline ends. As originally analysed: From reference gene primer amplification, estimates of nucleated cell counts were derived. TCRdb keeps only in-frame clones here, not all; method: immunoSEQ multiplex PCR. The DNA was the basis for D and trimming; V, J and clone size are from that table. This table holds tens of thousands of clones, about nine tenths found once. This rearrangement joins TRBV19 to TRBJ2-5; no firm D call. The origin of this receptor is a woman aged 65 to 85 with active COVID-19. The specimen was peripheral blood. CDR3 amino acids: CASSMFDNGETQYF. CDR3 DNA sequence: TGTGCCAGTAGTATGTTCGACAATGGAGAGACCCAGTACTTC.